The T cell receptor beta chain under discussion was sequenced for a study of cytomegalovirus exposure and HLA in healthy donors (dated by TCRdb to about 2017). A note on the overall study: According to an earlier analysis of 450 to 650 of the donors, 150 million to 200 million T cells yielded 120 million or so unique TCR beta sequences and approximately 280 Gb of sequence data. Donor age, sex, ethnicity and CMV serostatus were compiled together with the repertoire data. An earlier analysis of 500 to 750 of the donors applied high-throughput TCR beta sequencing to assess whether each TCR beta V gene segment acted as functional or pseudogenic. A later genetic analysis used genome-wide SNP genotypes for about 65% of the 666 donors, treating that subset as a discovery cohort. The number of typed donors differed by locus: roughly 620-640 for A, B, C, DRB1 and DQB1; approximately 520 for DQA1; approximately 600 for DPA1; and around 470 for DPB1. A separate validation cohort of 100 to 150 different subjects was used in addition to the approximately 610-subject first cohort. On average, 235,054 unique TCR beta nucleotide sequences were sequenced per donor among more than 350 genotyped donors of the cohort, with roughly 18% of those sequences being non-productive. High-throughput TCR immunosequencing, statistical association of individual TCRs with disease status, and machine learning were combined to predict cytomegalovirus infection status. Roughly five DR-DQ haplotypes were handled as single units for association and clustering, since linkage in the cohort was strong. All discovery cohort repertoires had been generated on a single sequencing platform. Of the 398 genotyped donors, 81% fell in the genetic ancestry cluster associated with self-reported Caucasian donors. The study profiled the T cell repertoires of 500 to 800 subjects by immunosequencing and related them to cytomegalovirus serostatus. HLA typing included class I and class II loci at four-digit resolution. The study was designed to test whether signatures of past pathogen exposure could be identified by cataloging public T cell receptors. Approximately 300 gigabases of sequencing data and some 85 million unique TCR sequences were included in an early release covering roughly 600 HLA-typed donors. In a later analysis, previously published TCR beta repertoires from some 640 donors were re-analyzed and high-resolution HLA genotyping was added so that TCR occurrence patterns could be studied. Rather than using new phenotypic data, the later analysis identified candidate immune exposures from TCR beta sequences and from how often those sequences occurred across donors. What the study reported, not specific to this receptor: Correlated functional status among segregating V segments might be attributable to linkage disequilibrium, but an unknown experimental factor could not be ruled out. In a later genetic analysis, a missense DCLRE1C variant was associated with V-gene and J-gene trimming of TCR beta chains, and the association was replicated in an independent cohort. While some public TCRs were present in many individuals, most TCR sequences turned up only very rarely across donors. In both the original and validation cohorts, the classifier was reported to diagnose cytomegalovirus status with high specificity and sensitivity. A later analysis found that TCR association rates varied across HLA loci, with DRB1 alleles showing the most associated TCRs and HLA-C alleles the fewest. A further reported finding was that TCR beta sequences accurately predicted the HLA-A and HLA-B alleles for most subjects in the first cohort. Broadly in line with IMGT annotations, most TCR beta V segments showed up in productive rearrangements about 90% or about 30% of the time in an earlier analysis of under 700 of the donors. For the cohort, immune exposure information was limited to CMV serostatus. The sequencing pipeline was judged likely to have produced a cluster of highly shared sequence variants as a technical artifact. In a later analysis, most CMV-associated TCR beta chains were found to appear HLA-restricted, with HLA associations seemingly driven largely by CMV exposure. Several of the top co-occurrence clusters appeared to be linked to parvovirus B19, influenza, CMV and Epstein-Barr virus, according to a later analysis. A later analysis found that HLA-associated TCR beta chains were more clonally expanded and had lower generation probabilities than equally common non-associated chains. In this cohort, only TCR beta chains were sequenced, and detectable features were limited by the absence of alpha or paired-chain data. Because counts were too low, roughly 18 rarely observed V segments, including chromosome 9 orphons, were left out of the earlier analysis of 500 to 750 of the donors. Specific HLA alleles were associated with roughly 16,000 TCR beta sequences at a false discovery rate of 0.05 in a later analysis. The presence/absence analyses assumed that sequencing depth was roughly uniform across donors, and that assumption may not be true. In vitro tests confirmed that three of the cytomegalovirus-associated TCR beta chains recognize cytomegalovirus antigens. Because HLA typing was unavailable for some donors at each locus, only the typed subset was used in association tests. Some IMGT-functional V segments, including TRBV6-2 and TRBV6-3, could not be told apart with the 87-base-pair reads, so those segments were excluded. When HLA alleles, especially DR and DQ, strongly co-occurred, attributing TCR associations to individual alleles was difficult. A total of fewer than 200 TCR beta chains were listed by the study as associated with cytomegalovirus. It was suggested by the authors that the approach could potentially be generalized to other disease states and immunological phenotypes. According to a later genetic analysis, donors in an Asian-associated ancestry cluster had fewer N-insertions in productive TCRs than the approximately 670-donor mean.

In the germline V gene, CDR1 corresponds to SGHTA and CDR2 to FQGNSA. The CDR3 measures 12 amino acids from cysteine to phenylalanine. The sequence is cut down to CDR3 DNA, 36 bases in frame from base 1. Libraries were built with the immunoSEQ multiplex PCR assay. For the multiplex PCR, a mixture combining 60 forward primers for TCR Vbeta segments and 13 reverse primers for TCR Jbeta segments was used. Amplification of the CDR3 region of rearranged TCR beta genes was performed with a multiplex PCR assay on genomic DNA. Amplified TCR beta libraries were sequenced as 87-base-pair reads on the Illumina HiSeq System. Turning to the authors' computational methods: A later analysis tallied 75 million to 95 million unique TCR beta chains across the 660 or so repertoires, and some 10 million of those chains were shared by two or more donors. To remove PCR and sequencing errors, raw reads were error-corrected and collapsed into unique sequences using a nearest-neighbor algorithm that merged closely related sequences. Alignment of CDR3 sequences to IMGT reference sequences was used to assign V, D and J gene segments. For a sequence to be retained, at least a six-nucleotide match to both a V gene segment and a J gene segment was required. Rearrangements were called productive when the CDR3 lacked stop codons and stayed in frame with V and J; all others were non-productive. CDR3 was defined according to IMGT convention as the region running from the second conserved V-encoded cysteine to the conserved J-encoded phenylalanine. Sequences without an unambiguous match to a single V gene segment were excluded from the earlier analysis of about 630 of the donors. An earlier analysis of several hundred of the donors called V segments functional above 56.7% productive rearrangements and segregating when the between-donor standard deviation exceeded 5%. A statistical classification framework was developed to diagnose cytomegalovirus status using the catalog of TCR beta chain sequences. In a later analysis, V and J genes were assigned by comparing TCR nucleotide sequences against IMGT/GENE-DB human TR gene sequences. A later analysis assigned CDR3 sequences and most-parsimonious VDJ recombination scenarios with the TCRdist pipeline. In a later analysis, every TCR beta chain was defined by the combination of its CDR3 amino acid sequence and its V-gene family, and reads without a unique V-gene family were dropped. In a later analysis, approximately 590 highly shared, low-generation-probability nucleotide sequences were removed to address suspected cross-contamination and a sequencing artifact. In a later analysis, a clonal expansion index for each public chain was calculated from normalized within-repertoire ranks of inferred template counts. A later analysis computed generation probabilities with a VDJ recombination model fitted to out-of-frame rearrangements, and checked the results against IGoR. Hypergeometric tests were used in a later analysis to score TCR-TCR, TCR-HLA and TCR-CMV co-occurrence, with a repertoire-size bias correction applied to the TCR pairs. False discovery rates were estimated in a later analysis by permuting HLA or CMV assignments 20 times. In a later analysis, co-occurring TCRs were grouped using DBSCAN, and TCRdist sequence similarity was added for clustering within HLA-allele-positive subsets. Repertoires with fewer than 30,000 or more than 120,000 public chains were left out of co-occurrence clustering, as were about five repertoires with anomalous nucleotide sharing. TCRdb obtained this table from immuneACCESS and retained in-frame rearrangements with V and J assigned. These tables miss some clones; where compared with another copy, unresolved V genes account for less than half of the shortfall, and the remainder is unexplained. V, J and clone size are those of that table, while D and trimming were read from the DNA. This sample holds about 160,000 clones; roughly 70% were observed only once. Around 2.8% of the sample is held by the ten biggest clonotypes.

Turning to this clone: The clone's antigen remains unknown. The germline gene is not matched at one end of the junction; a read error may be the cause.

The cohort comprised some 730 healthy bone marrow donors. At the time of sampling, every cohort member was nominally healthy, though immune exposures that went unrecorded were likely present. The donor tested CMV seropositive, placing the donor among the approximately 310 seropositive members of the cohort. A peripheral blood sample was provided by each donor, and peripheral blood mononuclear cells were used for TCR beta sequencing. Genomic DNA extraction from the blood cell samples was performed with the Qiagen DNeasy Blood Extraction Kit. Sequenced input: PBMCs. The chain joins TRBV7-2 to TRBJ2-5; 10 bases in the middle match TRBD2. The receptor's source is a woman in her thirties or forties in good health and CMV-seropositive. The bases are TGTGGCAGCGGGAGGGGGCAAGAGACCCAGTACTTC. This translates into CGSGRGQETQYF.